This T cell receptor (beta chain) stems from a study of beta chain features in type 1 diabetes (dated by TCRdb to between 2017 and 2018). Regarding the complete study: Mean age, gender distribution, total cell number and subset yield were not different between patients and healthy donors. Whereas all 30 or so donors provided naive and central memory subsets, regulatory and stem cell-like memory subsets were isolated from just 8 patients and roughly eight healthy donors. In the study, recently diagnosed type 1 diabetes patients and matched healthy donors were compared on the TCRB repertoires of their sorted circulating CD4+ T cell subsets. A total of about 100 million sorted cells were examined across all samples, and RNA yield correlated strongly with the number of cells per subset. Overall study results and their limits: Shorter templates might be favored by PCR, yet because patient and control samples were amplified and corrected together, any such skew would affect both groups equally. Because cDNA rather than genomic DNA was sequenced, highly expressing activated cells could have been over-represented, although no difference in activation and CD3 levels was found between groups. Type 1 diabetes patients showed a moderate but significant shortening of TCRB CDR3 length in all four CD4+ subsets. HLA sub-analyses involved small numbers of individuals, so any influence of HLA type on TCRB rearrangement remained unresolved. At VDJ recombination sites, patients with type 1 diabetes made fewer insertions and deleted more nucleotides, a pattern implying thymic rearrangement abnormalities. Naive, central memory and regulatory TCRB repertoires appeared more similar among patients than among healthy donors.

All of the isolated RNA was reverse transcribed with the High Capacity cDNA Reverse Transcription Kit, so expressed TCRB transcripts were sequenced. Naive, central memory and regulatory T cell samples underwent deep immunoSEQ sequencing, averaging about 3.57 million total reads per sample. After sorted cells were lysed in RLT buffer, RNA was extracted with DNase-treated RNeasy Micro or Mini kits, with the choice depending on cell number. To prevent cross-contamination, each cell subset was processed individually, whereas patient and healthy donor samples were processed jointly. TCRB sequences were amplified from cDNA with the immunoSEQ multiplex PCR, producing 87-bp fragments spanning the CDR3 region. Sequencing of the amplicons was performed on the Illumina HiSeq platform. In the paper's pipeline: Synthetic template baselines were used to correct PCR bias computationally, reads within Hamming distance 2 were collapsed together, and singletons that could not be merged were discarded. Reads were aligned to IMGT to assign V, D and J genes, CDR3 length, and insertions or deletions at six rearrangement sites. Within each subset, clonotype counts were normalized to sorted cell number, after which true diversity and Gini coefficients were computed with the tcR R package. The overlap coefficient, calculated on TCRB nucleotide sequences, was used to measure repertoire sharing. Out-of-frame TCRB sequences from naive cells were analyzed to stand in for the pre-selection repertoire. TCRdb limited this immuneACCESS table to in-frame rearrangements with V and J called. A share of clones is missing; checked studies link under half to unresolved V genes, and the rest is unexplained. V and J calls and clone size are given by that table; D and trimming were obtained from the DNA. Recorded for this sample are 390,000 or so clones; around 14% of them occurred a single time. The biggest ten clones account for roughly 0.033% of the sample.

Each donor gave one peripheral blood draw, roughly 110 mL on average, collected into heparinised tubes. Using a panel that included CD45RO, CCR7, CD25, CD127, CD95 and CD27, naive, central memory, regulatory and stem cell-like memory CD4+ T cells were sorted on a BD FACSAria II. Purity was above 98% for every sorted population. PBMCs were isolated immediately by Lymphoprep density gradient centrifugation and stained directly without culture. So that batch effects would be minimized, each experiment stained and sorted samples in pairs, pairing one healthy donor with one patient. This clone was seen a few times. There is no known antigen for this receptor. Within one base of it there is no much larger clone, and no base qualities were kept. Inclusive of the bounding cysteine and phenylalanine, the CDR3 is 13 residues long. Just CDR3 DNA is preserved here, 39 bases in frame from base 1. CDR1 and CDR2 are drawn from the germline V gene: SQVTM, ANQGSEA. Unmatched junction bases come to 3, with V trimmed by 3 bases and J by 9 bases.

The TCR originated in a man aged 25-45 years in good health. Sequences were obtained from naive CD4+ T cells from blood. The meaning of the sample's cell subset or site label: true naive CD4+ T cells. The chain couples TRBV29-1 to TRBJ2-1, with 12 junctional bases fitting TRBD1. The CDR3 reads CSVEGQGASEQFF. The sequenced DNA is TGCAGCGTTGAGGGACAGGGGGCTTCTGAGCAGTTCTTC.